This T cell receptor beta chain was obtained from a study of chemoradiotherapy in HPV16-positive cancers. For the study at large: Candidate HPV-specific T-cell clones and common TCR motifs came from functional assays in a couple of HPV16-positive patients.

In the case of this clone: Its target is unknown.

Only in-frame clones appear in the TCRdb table, and some are missing; sequencing was by immunoSEQ multiplex PCR. Of approximately 23,000 clones in the sample, around 90% were seen once. The CDR3 contains 15 residues. The germline CDR1 and CDR2 sequences are SGHRS and YFSETQ. Trimming pared 0 bases from V and 2 bases from J, leaving 10 bases between. Study findings and constraints: Non-HPV-specific T cells did not expand in tumors during treatment, whereas candidate HPV-specific clones and E7-related motifs did. Functional assays defining HPV-specific T cells used only two HPV16-positive patients. Better recurrence-free survival went with HPV-responsive T-cell expansion in HPV16-positive patients.

The input for sequencing was blood, taken from a patient who underwent chemoradiotherapy. This clonotype originated in a human donor with HPV-associated anogenital cancer. This rearrangement joins TRBV5-1 to TRBJ2-3, with D perhaps TRBD1 or TRBD2 (5 bases each). The CDR3 here is CASSLDGTFTDTQYF. The CDR3 DNA sequence: TGCGCCAGCAGCTTGGACGGGACGTTCACAGATACGCAGTATTTT. Looking up the rest from reference TRBV5-1 and TRBJ2-3 gives the full variable domain: KAGVTQTPRYLIKTRGQQVTLSCSPISGHRSVSWYQQTPGQGLQFLFEYFSETQRNKGNFPGRFSGRQFSNSRSEMNVSTLELGDSALYLCASSLDGTFTDTQYFGPGTRLTVL.